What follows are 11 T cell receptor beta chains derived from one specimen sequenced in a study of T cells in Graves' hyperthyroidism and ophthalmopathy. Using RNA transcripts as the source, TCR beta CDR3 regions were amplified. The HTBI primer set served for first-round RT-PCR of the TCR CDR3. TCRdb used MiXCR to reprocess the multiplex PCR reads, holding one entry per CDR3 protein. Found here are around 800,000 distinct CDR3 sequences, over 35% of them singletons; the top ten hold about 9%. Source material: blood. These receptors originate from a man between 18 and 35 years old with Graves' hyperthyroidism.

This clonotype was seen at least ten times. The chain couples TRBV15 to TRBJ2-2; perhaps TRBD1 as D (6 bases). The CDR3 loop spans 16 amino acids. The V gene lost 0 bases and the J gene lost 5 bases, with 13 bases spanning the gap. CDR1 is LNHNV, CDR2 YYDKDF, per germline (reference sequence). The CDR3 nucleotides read TGTGCCACCAGCAGAGATCCGGGACACTCGACCGGGGAGCTGTTTTTT. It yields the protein CATSRDPGHSTGELFF.

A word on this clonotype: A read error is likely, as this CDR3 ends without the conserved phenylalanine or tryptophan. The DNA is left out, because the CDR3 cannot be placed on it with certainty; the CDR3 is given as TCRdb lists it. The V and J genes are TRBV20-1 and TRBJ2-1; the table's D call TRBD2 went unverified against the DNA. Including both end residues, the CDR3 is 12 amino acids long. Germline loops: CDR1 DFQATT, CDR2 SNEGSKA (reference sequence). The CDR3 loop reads CSARDRSGRANT.

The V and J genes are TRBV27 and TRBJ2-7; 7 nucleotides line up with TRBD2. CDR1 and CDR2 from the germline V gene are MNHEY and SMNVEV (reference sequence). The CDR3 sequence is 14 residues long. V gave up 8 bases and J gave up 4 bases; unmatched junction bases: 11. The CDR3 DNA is TGTGCCAGCGGACCGGGACTACCTGATTACGAGCAGTACTTC. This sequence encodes CASGPGLPDYEQYF.

The CDR3 DNA reads as TGTGCCAGCAGCGCCCCGACAGGGGCCAACGTCCTGACTTTC. Encoded protein: CASSAPTGANVLTF. This sequence joins TRBV9 and TRBJ2-6, with D hard to call. The V gene's germline CDR1 is SGDLS and CDR2 YYNGEE. V was pared by 3 bases and J by 4 bases, with 8 bases between. CDR3 length: 14 residues.

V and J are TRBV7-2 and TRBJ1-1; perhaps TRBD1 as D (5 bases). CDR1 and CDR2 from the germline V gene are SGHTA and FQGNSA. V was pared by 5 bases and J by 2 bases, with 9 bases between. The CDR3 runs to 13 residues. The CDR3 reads CASSTWTNTEAFF. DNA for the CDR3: TGTGCCAGCAGCACCTGGACAAACACTGAAGCTTTCTTT.

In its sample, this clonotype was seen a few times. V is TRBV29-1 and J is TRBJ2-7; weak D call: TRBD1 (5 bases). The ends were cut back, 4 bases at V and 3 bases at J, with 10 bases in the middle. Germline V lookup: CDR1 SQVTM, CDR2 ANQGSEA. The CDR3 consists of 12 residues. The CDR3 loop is CSVVDQGYEQYF. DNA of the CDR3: TGCAGCGTTGTTGACCAGGGCTACGAGCAGTACTTC.

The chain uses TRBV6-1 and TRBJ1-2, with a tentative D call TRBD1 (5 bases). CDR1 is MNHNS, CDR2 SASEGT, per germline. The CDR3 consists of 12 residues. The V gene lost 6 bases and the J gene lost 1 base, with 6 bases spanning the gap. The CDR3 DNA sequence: TGTGCCAGCAGAGGACATAACTATGGCTACACCTTC. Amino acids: CASRGHNYGYTF.

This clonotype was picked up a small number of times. DNA of the CDR3: TGCGCCAGCAGCCAAGACGGAGGGGACTACGAGCAGTACTTC. Its protein product is CASSQDGGDYEQYF. This chain uses TRBV5-1 with TRBJ2-7; weak D call: TRBD2 (6 bases). Germline V gene data show CDR1 as SGHRS and CDR2 as YFSETQ. V dropped 4 bases and J dropped 3 bases, with 14 bases sitting between them. This CDR3 comprises 14 residues.

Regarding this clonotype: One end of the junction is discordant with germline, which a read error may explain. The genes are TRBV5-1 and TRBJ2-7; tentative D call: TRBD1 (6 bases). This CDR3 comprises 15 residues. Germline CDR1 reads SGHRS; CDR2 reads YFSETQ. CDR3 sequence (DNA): TGTGCCAGCAGCCCTCGGACAGAATTATCCTACGAGCAGTACTTC. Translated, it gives CASSPRTELSYEQYF.

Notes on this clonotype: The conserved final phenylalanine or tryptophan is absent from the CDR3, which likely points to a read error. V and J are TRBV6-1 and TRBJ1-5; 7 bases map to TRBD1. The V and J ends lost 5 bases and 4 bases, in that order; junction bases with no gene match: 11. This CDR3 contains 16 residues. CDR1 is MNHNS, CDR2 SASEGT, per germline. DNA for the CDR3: TGTGCCAGCAGTCCGGGCGGGACAGCATTTAATCAGCCCCAGCATCTT. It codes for CASSPGGTAFNQPQHL.

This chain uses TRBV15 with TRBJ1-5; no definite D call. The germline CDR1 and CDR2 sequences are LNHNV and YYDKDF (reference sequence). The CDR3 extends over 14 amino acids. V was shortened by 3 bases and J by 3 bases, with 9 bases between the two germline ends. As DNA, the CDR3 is TGTGCCACCAGCAGTCTGGGGAACAATCAGCCCCAGCATTTT. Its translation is CATSSLGNNQPQHF. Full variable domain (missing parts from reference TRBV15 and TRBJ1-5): DAMVIQNPRYQVTQFGKPVTLSCSQTLNHNVMYWYQQKSSQAPKLLFHYYDKDFNNEADTPDNFQSRRPNTSFCFLDIRSPGLGDTAMYLCATSSLGNNQPQHFGDGTRLSIL.